The sequence of this T cell receptor (beta chain) was determined in a study of T cell responses to AZD1222 COVID-19 vaccine. Study findings and constraints: Spike-specific TCR breadth and depth both grew after two AZD1222 doses. All repertoire sampling was performed exclusively after the peak T cell response. Reportedly, nearly half the spike-specific TCRs target unmutated variant regions. Among vaccine-associated CD4 TCRs, coverage spanned spike, with dominance at 160-218 and 743-854.

Profiling relied on immunoSEQ multiplex PCR, and the TCRdb table lists in-frame clones only, not all of them. This table has fewer than 75,000 clones, 85% appearing once. Concerning this clone: Its cognate antigen is unknown.

V was pared by 6 bases and J by 3 bases, with 6 bases between. This CDR3 is 11 amino acids long. The chain joins TRBV12-3 or TRBV12-4 to TRBJ2-7, with a possible D match to TRBD1 (6 bases). Sample: peripheral blood, taken on day 0 of AZD1222 vaccination. This TCR came from an adult in good health. The CDR3 coding sequence is TGTGCCAGCAGGGACAGCTACGAGCAGTACTTC. Translation: CASRDSYEQYF.